This TCR beta chain came from a study of regulatory T cells in long-lasting Graves disease. Germline V gene data show CDR1 as ENHRY and CDR2 as SYGVKD. This CDR3 spans 14 amino acids. Trimming stripped 0 bases from V and 5 bases from J, with 10 bases between. Specified time point: persistent/refractory GD, antithyroid drugs over 5 years with positive TRAb. After RNA was extracted from PBMCs, the TCR library was made from it. Researchers made TCR beta libraries by using iRepertoire HTBI primers and running Arm-PCR on CDR3 regions. Using its own MiXCR run on the multiplex PCR reads, TCRdb lists one record per CDR3 protein. The table has about 430,000 distinct CDR3 sequences, around 23% seen once.

V and J are TRBV10-3 and TRBJ1-1; D gene unclear. The sample in question was peripheral blood mononuclear cells (PBMCs), obtained when the disease was refractory, from a patient treated with antithyroid drugs. This receptor was identified in a female donor with Graves disease. CDR3 coding DNA: TGTGCCATCAGTGAGTCGGGGTTTGGTACTGAAGCTTTCTTT. It yields the protein CAISESGFGTEAFF.